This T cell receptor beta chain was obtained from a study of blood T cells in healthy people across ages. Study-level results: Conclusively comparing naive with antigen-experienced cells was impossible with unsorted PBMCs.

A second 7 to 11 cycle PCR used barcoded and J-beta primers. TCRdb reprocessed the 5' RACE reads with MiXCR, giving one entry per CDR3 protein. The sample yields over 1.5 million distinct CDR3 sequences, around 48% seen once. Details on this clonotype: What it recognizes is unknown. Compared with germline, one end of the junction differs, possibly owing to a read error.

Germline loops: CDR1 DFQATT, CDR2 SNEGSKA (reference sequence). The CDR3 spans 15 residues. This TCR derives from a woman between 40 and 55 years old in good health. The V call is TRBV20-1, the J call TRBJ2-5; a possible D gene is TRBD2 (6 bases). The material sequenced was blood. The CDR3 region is CGARDRRGIGREQYF. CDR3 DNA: TGCGGTGCTAGAGATCGGCGGGGCATCGGGCGAGAGCAGTACTTC.